Shown below are 12 T cell receptor beta chains from a single sample sequenced in a study of T cell changes during pregnancy in multiple sclerosis. Clones were sequenced by immunoSEQ multiplex PCR, and TCRdb holds only the in-frame ones, with some missing. The sample consists of approximately 80,000 clones, approximately 91% of them appearing once. Sequencing used PBMCs, obtained in the first trimester of pregnancy. Receptors were obtained from a female donor in good health, serving as a control in a pregnancy study. Some clones in this sample may be carry-over from other donors' samples.

J is TRBJ2-4 and V is TRBV7-9; 9 nucleotides agree with TRBD2. The ends lost 5 bases at V and 3 bases at J; junction bases unmatched: 8. The CDR3 loop spans 16 amino acids. The germline CDR1 and CDR2 sequences are SEHNR and FQNEAQ (reference sequence). The CDR3 DNA reads TGTGCCAGCAGCCCGGGGGAGACTAGCGGCAAAAACATTCAGTACTTC. Its translation: CASSPGETSGKNIQYF.

CDR3 in DNA: TGCGCCAGCAGCCAAGTCCCTGTTGGACTAGCCAAAAACATTCAGTACTTC. Translated: CASSQVPVGLAKNIQYF. The chain has TRBV4-1 and TRBJ2-4; D may be TRBD2 (5 bases). The V end lost 1 base, the J end lost 0 bases, and 13 bases lay between the germline ends. The CDR3 has 17 residues. Germline CDR1 is MGHRA and CDR2 is YSYEKL.

The V gene is TRBV4-2, the J gene TRBJ2-1, with 10 nucleotides matching TRBD2. Unmatched junction bases numbered 3, after V lost 0 bases and J lost 4 bases. The germline gives CDR1 LGHNA, CDR2 YNFKEQ. The CDR3 spans 16 residues. The CDR3 loop reads CASSQDETSGYNEQFF. CDR3 DNA sequence: TGTGCCAGCAGCCAAGACGAGACTAGCGGGTACAATGAGCAGTTCTTC.

This clone has a handful of counts. The chain recombines TRBV7-2 with TRBJ2-1; TRBD2 matches 16 bases. V was pared by 4 bases and J by 4 bases, with 4 bases of the junction left unmatched. The CDR3 is 17 residues long. Looked up from germline, CDR1 is SGHTA and CDR2 is FQGNSA. CDR3 DNA sequence: TGTGCCAGCAGCTGGGGACTAGCGGGAGGGAGATACAATGAGCAGTTCTTC. Translation gives CASSWGLAGGRYNEQFF. The complete variable domain, with remaining parts taken from reference TRBV7-2 and TRBJ2-1, reads GAGVSQSPSNKVTEKGKDVELRCDPISGHTALYWYRQSLGQGLEFLIYFQGNSAPDKSGLPSDRFSAERTGGSVSTLTIQRTQQEDSAVYLCASSWGLAGGRYNEQFFGPGTRLTVL.

V usage is TRBV13 and J usage is TRBJ2-7; D remains ambiguous. V lost 4 bases to trimming and J lost 2 bases, with 6 bases between them. The CDR3 is made up of 12 amino acids. The germline V gene encodes CDR1 PRHDT and CDR2 FYEKMQ (reference sequence). CDR3 amino acids: CASSYGPYEQYF. CDR3 coding DNA: TGTGCCAGCAGCTATGGGCCCTACGAGCAGTACTTC.

This rearrangement joins TRBV7-7 to TRBJ2-1; D may be TRBD1 (6 bases). CDR1 SSHAT and CDR2 FNYEAQ come from the germline V gene (reference sequence). V was pared by 5 bases and J by 8 bases, with 13 bases between. The length of the CDR3 is 13 residues. CDR3 region: CASSPTGSDEQFF. CDR3 nucleotide sequence: TGTGCCAGCAGCCCCACAGGGAGCGATGAGCAGTTCTTC.

This clone was counted between two and nine times. V usage is TRBV4-1 and J usage is TRBJ1-6; D possibly corresponds to TRBD1 (5 bases). V gave up 4 bases and J gave up 8 bases, with 18 bases separating them. Germline V gene lookup returns CDR1 MGHRA and CDR2 YSYEKL. There are 16 residues in the CDR3. The CDR3 nucleotides read TGCGCCAGCAGCCGCGAAAGTGGGGGGACCCATTCACCCCTCCACTTT. Protein: CASSRESGGTHSPLHF.

This clone was seen once. The chain combines TRBV28 with TRBJ2-6, with no clear D. The CDR3 extends over 15 amino acids. Germline CDR1 is MDHEN and CDR2 is SYDVKM. With 2 bases removed from V and 1 base from J, the gap between germline ends came to 6 bases. The CDR3 region is CASSLQVSGANVLTF. The CDR3 DNA is TGTGCCAGCAGTTTACAGGTGTCTGGGGCCAACGTCCTGACTTTC.

The CDR3: CASSIGLAGSLNEQFF. The CDR3 DNA is TGTGCCAGTAGTATAGGGCTAGCGGGGTCCCTCAATGAGCAGTTCTTC. This chain joins TRBV19 and TRBJ2-1; 9 positions match TRBD2. This CDR3 is 16 amino acids long. Germline V gives CDR1 LNHDA, CDR2 SQIVND (reference sequence). The V segment lost 1 base and the J segment 6 bases; nucleotides outside the gene matches: 7. Based on the CDR3 plus reference TRBV19 and TRBJ2-1, the full variable domain is DGGITQSPKYLFRKEGQNVTLSCEQNLNHDAMYWYRQDPGQGLRLIYYSQIVNDFQKGDIAEGYSVSREKKESFPLTVTSAQKNPTAFYLCASSIGLAGSLNEQFFGPGTRLTVL.

The rearrangement uses TRBV29-1 and TRBJ1-2; unclear D gene. The V gene's germline CDR1 is SQVTM and CDR2 ANQGSEA. V lost 7 bases, J lost 5 bases, and 11 bases lay in between. CDR3 size: 11 residues. CDR3 amino acids: CSARWNYGYTF. The CDR3 DNA reads TGCAGCGCCAGGTGGAATTATGGCTACACCTTC.

V usage is TRBV28 and J usage is TRBJ2-7, with 9 bases lining up with TRBD2. Germline values: CDR1 MDHEN, CDR2 SYDVKM. The length of the CDR3 is 17 residues. Trimming cost V 6 bases and J 2 bases; bases outside gene matches: 14. CDR3 region: CASSRPGLALFAYEQYF. CDR3 nucleotide sequence: TGTGCCAGCAGCCGACCGGGACTAGCCTTATTCGCCTACGAGCAGTACTTC.

The chain joins TRBV6-5 to TRBJ1-1, with 7 bases aligning to TRBD1. The CDR3 is made up of 14 amino acids. Germline CDR1 MNHEY, CDR2 SVGAGI. With V trimmed by 6 bases and J by 1 base, 5 bases remained unmatched. CDR3 bases: TGTGCCAGCAGGCGAGGGACAGCGAACACTGAAGCTTTCTTT. Translated: CASRRGTANTEAFF.